Each of the 26 T cell receptor beta chains below was sequenced from the same sample in a study of OX40 agonist ivuxolimab in advanced cancers. Profiled with immunoSEQ multiplex PCR; TCRdb holds only in-frame clones, not every one. The table shows approximately 77,000 clones, with approximately 91% occurring only once. Sequencing was performed on CD4+ or CD8+ T cells sorted from blood, taken in a trial of the OX40 agonist ivuxolimab. The receptors come from an adult with an advanced solid tumor such as melanoma, head and neck, liver or kidney cancer.

The V gene is TRBV19, the J gene TRBJ2-7, with D unresolved. With 5 bases removed from V and 4 bases from J, the gap between germline ends came to 6 bases. CDR1 is LNHDA and CDR2 is SQIVND in the germline V gene (reference sequence). This CDR3 is 11 amino acids long. The CDR3: CASSDGYEQYF. As DNA, the CDR3 is TGTGCCAGTAGTGATGGATACGAGCAGTACTTC.

A few counts support this clone. This chain joins TRBV6-5 and TRBJ1-2; no clear D gene. The length of the CDR3 is 14 residues. Germline values: CDR1 MNHEY, CDR2 SVGAGI. With 0 bases removed from V and 3 bases from J, the gap between germline ends came to 8 bases. The CDR3 here is CASSYSSSHYGYTF. The CDR3, as DNA: TGTGCCAGCAGTTACTCATCAAGCCACTATGGCTACACCTTC.

This clone was detected only once. The genes are TRBV28 and TRBJ1-1; D unresolved. This CDR3 has 14 amino acids. From germline, CDR1 is MDHEN and CDR2 SYDVKM. The V end lost 1 base, the J end lost 1 base, and 7 bases lay between the germline ends. CDR3 sequence: CASSLFGENTEAFF. In DNA, the CDR3 is TGTGCCAGCAGTTTATTCGGGGAGAACACTGAAGCTTTCTTT.

Details on this clone: The limits of the CDR3 on the DNA are not certain, so only TCRdb's listed CDR3 is given. J is TRBJ2-4 and V is TRBV12-1; the D call TRBD2 from the table was never checked on the DNA. TRBV12-1 counts as a pseudogene. The length of the CDR3 is 18 amino acids, counting both ends. Here the CDR3 reads CASSFVASGTSGLLGWYF.

The CDR3 reads CASSQDLRGLGGELFF. CDR3 DNA sequence: TGCGCCAGCAGCCAAGATCTACGGGGTTTAGGCGGGGAGCTGTTTTTT. The V gene is TRBV4-3, the J gene TRBJ2-2, with a possible D match to TRBD2 (5 bases). The V and J ends lost 0 bases and 7 bases respectively, with 15 bases between them. There are 16 residues in the CDR3. Germline V CDR1 and CDR2: LGHNA, YSLEER.

This chain joins TRBV6-6 and TRBJ1-5, with 7 bases fitting TRBD1. Germline values: CDR1 MNHNY, CDR2 SVGAGI (reference sequence). The CDR3 is made up of 15 amino acids. The ends lost 4 bases at V and 4 bases at J; junction bases unmatched: 7. Written as DNA, the CDR3 is TGTGCCAGCAGTTCCTCAACAGGGGTGAATCAGCCCCAGCATTTT. Protein product: CASSSSTGVNQPQHF.

V usage is TRBV7-9 and J usage is TRBJ2-7, with 7 nucleotides matching TRBD1. The J segment lost 3 bases and the V segment lost 8 bases, leaving 4 bases of the junction unmatched. Germline CDR1 and CDR2: SEHNR and FQNEAQ (reference sequence). This CDR3 has 12 residues. CDR3 bases: TGTGCCAGCCGGGACAGTAACTACGAGCAGTACTTC. Protein sequence: CASRDSNYEQYF. The full variable domain, in which reference TRBV7-9 and TRBJ2-7 provide the parts outside the CDR3, is DTGVSQNPRHKITKRGQNVTFRCDPISEHNRLYWYRQTLGQGPEFLTYFQNEAQLEKSRLLSDRFSAERPKGSFSTLEIQRTEQGDSAMYLCASRDSNYEQYFGPGTRLTVT.

The chain combines TRBV4-3 with TRBJ2-7; 10 bases map to TRBD1. V was pared by 0 bases and J by 6 bases, with 8 bases of the junction left unmatched. This CDR3 has 16 residues. In germline, CDR1 is LGHNA, CDR2 YSLEER. CDR3 in amino acids: CASSQDRGQGFAEQYF. CDR3 nucleotides: TGCGCCAGCAGCCAAGATAGGGGACAGGGGTTCGCCGAGCAGTACTTC.

Points on this clone: Sequence at one end of the junction differs from germline and may be a read error. The chain uses TRBV7-7 and TRBJ2-1; no clear D gene. CDR1 is SSHAT and CDR2 is FNYEAQ in the germline V gene (reference sequence). CDR3 length: 13 residues. The CDR3 loop is CASSFDPYNEQFF. The CDR3 DNA reads TGTGCTAGCAGCTTCGATCCCTACAATGAGCAGTTCTTC.

The genes are TRBV2 and TRBJ2-3; 8 bases match TRBD2. V gave up 6 bases and J gave up 2 bases; unmatched junction bases: 7. This CDR3 is 15 amino acids long. Germline CDR1 and CDR2: SNHLY and FYNNEI. The CDR3 protein is CASSDTSGITDTQYF. The CDR3 bases are TGTGCCAGCAGCGATACTAGCGGTATCACAGATACGCAGTATTTT.

The chain is built from TRBV11-1 and TRBJ2-7; D remains ambiguous. V was trimmed by 5 bases and J by 0 bases, leaving 5 bases between them. CDR3 length equals 12 residues. CDR1 is SGHAT and CDR2 is FQDESV in the germline V gene (reference sequence). As DNA, the CDR3 is TGTGCCAGCAGCCCTAGCTCCTACGAGCAGTACTTC. Protein: CASSPSSYEQYF.

The chain uses TRBV27 and TRBJ2-1; D is perhaps TRBD1 (6 bases). V gave up 0 bases and J gave up 7 bases, with 10 bases separating them. Looked up from germline, CDR1 is MNHEY and CDR2 is SMNVEV (reference sequence). This CDR3 is 14 amino acids long. The CDR3 reads CASSLSTGWNEQFF. The CDR3 coding sequence is TGTGCCAGCAGTTTATCGACAGGTTGGAATGAGCAGTTCTTC.

The rearrangement links TRBV6-5 to TRBJ2-7, with D uncertain. V was clipped by 5 bases and J by 3 bases, with 14 bases between them. Germline CDR1 MNHEY, CDR2 SVGAGI. This CDR3 is built from 14 residues. In DNA, the CDR3 is TGTGCCAGCAGTGACGGCCTTGGGGTCTACGAGCAGTACTTC. Amino acids: CASSDGLGVYEQYF.

CDR3: CASSLEVSYEQYF. The CDR3 coding sequence is TGTGCCAGCAGCTTAGAAGTGTCCTACGAGCAGTACTTC. The chain has TRBV7-9 and TRBJ2-7; no firm D call. V was trimmed by 1 base and J by 1 base, leaving 5 bases between them. CDR3 length: 13 amino acids. Looked up from germline, CDR1 is SEHNR and CDR2 is FQNEAQ (reference sequence).

This clone was recorded a few times. The chain uses TRBV7-6 and TRBJ2-1; TRBD2 is a possible D gene (5 bases). The ends were cut back, 5 bases at V and 8 bases at J, with 16 bases in the middle. Germline-derived CDR1 and CDR2 are SGHVS and FNYEAQ. This CDR3 is built from 14 residues. The CDR3 region has the DNA TGTGCCAGCAGCCTGCACACGAGCGGCGATGAGCAGTTCTTC. It specifies CASSLHTSGDEQFF.

This clone has just one count. V usage is TRBV2 and J usage is TRBJ2-7; D is possibly TRBD1 (5 bases). CDR1 is SNHLY and CDR2 is FYNNEI in the germline V gene. The CDR3 runs to 12 residues. V lost 4 bases, J lost 3 bases, and 7 bases lay in between. The CDR3 DNA reads as TGTGCCAGCAGTGTCAGGGACTACGAGCAGTACTTC. Translated: CASSVRDYEQYF. The variable domain in full, completed from reference TRBV2 and TRBJ2-7, reads EPEVTQTPSHQVTQMGQEVILRCVPISNHLYFYWYRQILGQKVEFLVSFYNNEISEKSEIFDDQFSVERPDGSNFTLKIRSTKLEDSAMYFCASSVRDYEQYFGPGTRLTVT.

J is TRBJ2-7 and V is TRBV11-3, with TRBD1 matching 10 bases. V dropped 3 bases and J dropped 5; count of bases not matched to a gene: 7. CDR3 length: 15 amino acids. Germline V gene lookup returns CDR1 SGHNT and CDR2 YENEEA. The CDR3, as DNA: TGTGCCAGCAGCTTTGCGGGACAGGGGTCCCACGAGCAGTACTTC. Translation: CASSFAGQGSHEQYF.

The chain joins TRBV27 to TRBJ2-3; TRBD1 matches at 9 bases. Germline CDR1 and CDR2: MNHEY and SMNVEV (reference sequence). The CDR3 length is 14 residues. J lost 6 bases, V lost 5 bases, and 6 bases had no gene match. The CDR3 region is CASSVGQGSDTQYF. The DNA of the CDR3 is TGTGCCAGCAGTGTCGGACAGGGGAGCGATACGCAGTATTTT.

CDR3 sequence: CASSLLQSIEQFF. CDR3 nucleotides: TGTGCCAGCAGCTTGCTCCAGTCAATTGAGCAGTTCTTC. The chain combines TRBV5-4 with TRBJ2-1; no reliable D call. The CDR3 consists of 13 residues. Germline values: CDR1 SGHNT, CDR2 YYREEE (reference sequence). Trimming shortened V by 1 base and J by 9 bases, and 11 bases separated the two germline ends.

V gene TRBV10-3 combines with J gene TRBJ1-1; D not resolved. From germline, CDR1 is ENHRY and CDR2 SYGVKD. The CDR3 is 12 amino acids. V was pared by 3 bases and J by 1 base, with 3 bases between. This chain's CDR3 is CAISDSNTEAFF. The DNA for the CDR3 is TGTGCCATCAGTGATTCGAACACTGAAGCTTTCTTT.

The chain has TRBV4-3 and TRBJ2-2, with unresolved D. Germline V gene lookup returns CDR1 LGHNA and CDR2 YSLEER. This CDR3 contains 14 residues. Trimming left V 3 bases short and J 6 bases short, with 11 bases between. The CDR3 region has the DNA TGCGCCAGCAGCCATAGGACCCGCCCCGGGGAGCTGTTTTTT. It is translated as CASSHRTRPGELFF.

This chain uses TRBV5-1 with TRBJ2-3, with D tentatively TRBD2 (6 bases). Trimming left V 4 bases short and J 5 bases short, with 20 bases between. Germline CDR1 SGHRS, CDR2 YFSETQ. This CDR3 contains 16 residues. CDR3 amino acids: CASSPTGGTPLDTQYF. The CDR3 DNA follows: TGCGCCAGCAGCCCCACCGGAGGGACCCCCTTAGATACGCAGTATTTT. Drawing the rest from reference TRBV5-1 and TRBJ2-3, the complete variable domain is KAGVTQTPRYLIKTRGQQVTLSCSPISGHRSVSWYQQTPGQGLQFLFEYFSETQRNKGNFPGRFSGRQFSNSRSEMNVSTLELGDSALYLCASSPTGGTPLDTQYFGPGTRLTVL.

The genes are TRBV28 and TRBJ2-7; tentatively, D is TRBD2 (5 bases). Trimming stripped 2 bases from V and 2 bases from J, with 13 bases between. There are 15 residues in the CDR3. Looked up from germline, CDR1 is MDHEN and CDR2 is SYDVKM. In nucleotides, the CDR3 is TGTGCCAGCAGTTTAGAGAGGGAAAAAACCTACGAGCAGTACTTC. The encoded protein is CASSLEREKTYEQYF. The complete variable domain, with remaining parts taken from reference TRBV28 and TRBJ2-7, reads DVKVTQSSRYLVKRTGEKVFLECVQDMDHENMFWYRQDPGLGLRLIYFSYDVKMKEKGDIPEGYSVSREKKERFSLILESASTNQTSMYLCASSLEREKTYEQYFGPGTRLTVT.

This sequence joins TRBV27 and TRBJ2-1, with D tentatively TRBD2 (6 bases). The CDR3 runs 15 residues. V shed 1 base and J shed 2 bases, with 9 bases lying between them. Germline-derived CDR1 and CDR2 are MNHEY and SMNVEV (reference sequence). The CDR3 spells CASSLFSGTYNEQFF. In DNA, the CDR3 is TGTGCCAGCAGTTTATTTAGCGGTACCTACAATGAGCAGTTCTTC.

The chain joins TRBV28 to TRBJ1-5; 7 bases fit TRBD1. Germline V gene lookup returns CDR1 MDHEN and CDR2 SYDVKM. Trimming removed 4 bases from V and 0 bases from J; junction bases left unmatched: 3. The CDR3 is 15 residues long. The CDR3 region has the DNA TGTGCCAGCAGTTCTGACAGGGATAGCAATCAGCCCCAGCATTTT. This codes for CASSSDRDSNQPQHF. Supplemented by reference TRBV28 and TRBJ1-5, the full variable domain reads DVKVTQSSRYLVKRTGEKVFLECVQDMDHENMFWYRQDPGLGLRLIYFSYDVKMKEKGDIPEGYSVSREKKERFSLILESASTNQTSMYLCASSSDRDSNQPQHFGDGTRLSIL.

In this sample, this clone turned up once. The chain combines TRBV7-6 with TRBJ2-5; the match to TRBD2 covers 9 bases. Germline CDR1 is SGHVS and CDR2 is FNYEAQ. Trimming at V came to 5 bases and at J to 5 bases, leaving 3 bases not matched to a gene. The CDR3 is 13 amino acids. The CDR3 DNA follows: TGTGCCAGCAGCGCTAGCGGGATTGAGACCCAGTACTTC. Its protein product is CASSASGIETQYF.